Following are 30 T cell receptor beta chains from one sample sequenced in a study of OX40 agonist ivuxolimab in advanced cancers. Here immunoSEQ multiplex PCR was the method, and the copy in TCRdb shows in-frame clones only, minus some. The table lists about 80,000 clones, around four fifths of them singletons. The source material was CD4+ or CD8+ T cells sorted from blood, sampled in a trial of the OX40 agonist ivuxolimab. These receptors all come from an adult with an advanced solid tumor such as melanoma, head and neck, liver or kidney cancer.

The chain is built from TRBV6-5 and TRBJ1-1; perhaps TRBD1 as D (5 bases). Trimming took 6 bases from V and 0 from J, leaving 11 bases between them. The CDR3 totals 14 residues. Germline V lookup: CDR1 MNHEY, CDR2 SVGAGI. This chain's CDR3 is CASSPGHLNTEAFF. CDR3 in DNA: TGTGCCAGCAGCCCCGGACATTTGAACACTGAAGCTTTCTTT.

V usage is TRBV18 and J usage is TRBJ1-5; D uncertain. The CDR3 contains 16 residues. V gave up 3 bases and J gave up 1 base, with 13 bases separating them. Per the germline V gene, CDR1 is KGHSH and CDR2 is LQKENI. The CDR3 protein is CASSPSRPPSNQPQHF. The CDR3 DNA reads TGTGCCAGCTCACCTTCTCGTCCCCCAAGCAATCAGCCCCAGCATTTT.

V and J are TRBV30 and TRBJ1-3, with D uncertain. The germline V and J ends were trimmed by 7 bases and 0 bases, with 10 bases remaining between them. Germline V lookup: CDR1 GTSNPN, CDR2 SVGIG (reference sequence). The CDR3 extends over 13 amino acids. Here the CDR3 reads CASRTASGNTIYF. CDR3 nucleotides: TGTGCCTCAAGGACGGCCTCTGGAAACACCATATATTTT.

V gene TRBV9 combines with J gene TRBJ1-5; D unresolved. The germline V gene encodes CDR1 SGDLS and CDR2 YYNGEE. Trimming pared 0 bases from V and 6 bases from J, leaving 7 bases between. The CDR3 loop spans 13 amino acids. The chain's CDR3 is CASSVGGSQPQHF. The CDR3 DNA follows: TGTGCCAGCAGCGTAGGCGGGTCTCAGCCCCAGCATTTT.

The chain combines TRBV30 with TRBJ2-5; TRBD2 is a possible D gene (6 bases). Germline lookup yields CDR1 GTSNPN and CDR2 SVGIG (reference sequence). The CDR3 length is 13 residues. The V end lost 2 bases, the J end lost 5 bases, and 12 bases lay between the germline ends. The CDR3, as DNA: TGTGCCTGGAGTCCTAGCGACTTGGAGACCCAGTACTTC. Translation gives CAWSPSDLETQYF.

The CDR3 DNA follows: TGTGCCAGCAGCGCGGCTAGCGGGGGGGCGGGTGAGCAGTTCTTC. As protein: CASSAASGGAGEQFF. The chain uses TRBV9 and TRBJ2-1; 12 bases fit TRBD2. The CDR3 is made up of 15 amino acids. Germline V gene data show CDR1 as SGDLS and CDR2 as YYNGEE. With 3 bases clipped from V and 9 bases from J, the junction kept 7 bases outside the gene matches.

The V and J genes are TRBV21-1 and TRBJ1-5. TRBV21-1 is deemed a pseudogene. The CDR3 runs to 15 residues. The CDR3 reads CASSKGRNSNQPQHF. The CDR3 coding sequence is TGTGCCAGCAGCAAAGGTCGAAATAGCAATCAGCCCCAGCATTTT.

The V and J genes are TRBV5-1 and TRBJ2-5; 12 bases match TRBD2. Germline trimming cut 4 bases from V and 1 base from J; bases unmatched to any gene: 11. Germline V gene sequence: CDR1 SGHRS, CDR2 YFSETQ. The CDR3 is 18 amino acids. The CDR3 region has the DNA TGCGCCAGCAGCCTGCGAAAGGCTAGCGGGGGGGCCCAAGAGACCCAGTACTTC. Amino acids: CASSLRKASGGAQETQYF.

The genes are TRBV6-6 and TRBJ2-3; D gene uncertain. The CDR3 contains 14 residues. With 4 bases removed from V and 4 bases from J, the gap between germline ends came to 12 bases. CDR1 and CDR2 from the germline V gene are MNHNY and SVGAGI (reference sequence). CDR3 loop: CASSFPGRPDTQYF. The CDR3 bases are TGTGCCAGCAGTTTTCCTGGGCGGCCAGATACGCAGTATTTT.

This clone has a single count. This rearrangement joins TRBV4-2 to TRBJ2-5; a possible D gene is TRBD2 (6 bases). V was trimmed by 0 bases and J by 5 bases, leaving 16 bases between them. The CDR3 extends over 16 amino acids. Germline CDR1 and CDR2: LGHNA and YNFKEQ. CDR3: CASSQESRGTRETQYF. The CDR3 DNA reads as TGTGCCAGCAGCCAAGAAAGCCGGGGGACCCGCGAGACCCAGTACTTC.

The gene calls are TRBV25-1 and TRBJ2-3; 8 nucleotides line up with TRBD2. The CDR3 has 16 residues. J lost 1 base, V lost 4 bases, and 7 bases had no gene match. Germline loops: CDR1 MGHDK, CDR2 SYGVNS. The CDR3 spells CASSGSRLARTDTQYF. CDR3 nucleotide sequence: TGTGCCAGCAGTGGATCACGACTAGCGCGCACAGATACGCAGTATTTT. Using reference TRBV25-1 and TRBJ2-3 for the parts outside the CDR3, the full variable domain is EADIYQTPRYLVIGTGKKITLECSQTMGHDKMYWYQQDPGMELHLIHYSYGVNSTEKGDLSSESTVSRIRTEHFPLTLESARPSHTSQYLCASSGSRLARTDTQYFGPGTRLTVL.

This CDR3 reads CASSLSPTSGGTFQETQYF. The CDR3 region has the DNA TGTGCCAGCAGCTTATCCCCGACTAGCGGGGGCACATTCCAAGAGACCCAGTACTTC. This sequence joins TRBV7-6 and TRBJ2-5; 12 bases line up with TRBD2. The V segment lost 2 bases and the J segment 1 base; nucleotides outside the gene matches: 11. Germline V gives CDR1 SGHVS, CDR2 FNYEAQ. CDR3 size: 19 residues.

This clone has a handful of counts. This chain joins TRBV6-1 and TRBJ1-5; D unclear. Trimming pared 4 bases from V and 6 bases from J, leaving 16 bases between. CDR3 size: 15 residues. Looked up from germline, CDR1 is MNHNS and CDR2 is SASEGT. The CDR3 DNA sequence: TGTGCCAGCAGTGGTGTATCCCAGTCAGGTCAGCCCCAGCATTTT. Amino acids: CASSGVSQSGQPQHF.

The rearrangement joins TRBV30 to TRBJ1-2; 10 bases fit TRBD1. J lost 5 bases, V lost 1 base, and 7 bases had no gene match. The length of the CDR3 is 15 residues. CDR1 and CDR2 (germline): GTSNPN, SVGIG (reference sequence). CDR3 nucleotide sequence: TGTGCCTGGAGTGCCGGGACAGGGGTAGGTTATGGCTACACCTTC. It yields the protein CAWSAGTGVGYGYTF.

The rearrangement links TRBV19 to TRBJ1-4; 7 nucleotides agree with TRBD1. The germline gives CDR1 LNHDA, CDR2 SQIVND (reference sequence). V trimming: 4 bases; J trimming: 8 bases; junction bases outside the gene matches: 10. The CDR3 spans 15 residues. CDR3 DNA: TGTGCCAGTAGTACCCAGGGACAGAGAGGCGAAAAACTGTTTTTT. This gives the protein CASSTQGQRGEKLFF.

The V gene is TRBV4-3, the J gene TRBJ2-2; D is perhaps TRBD2 (5 bases). V shed 4 bases and J shed 1 base, with 10 bases lying between them. The CDR3 loop spans 15 amino acids. Germline V lookup: CDR1 LGHNA, CDR2 YSLEER. The chain's CDR3 is CASSRVSGNTGELFF. The DNA of the CDR3 is TGCGCCAGCAGCCGAGTGAGCGGGAACACCGGGGAGCTGTTTTTT.

The chain combines TRBV18 with TRBJ1-1; D not resolved. The length of the CDR3 is 16 residues. Trimming removed 1 base from V and 3 bases from J, with 15 bases in between. The V gene's germline CDR1 is KGHSH and CDR2 LQKENI. CDR3 bases: TGTGCCAGCTCACCACAGGAGGGAGGGAGCGACACTGAAGCTTTCTTT. Translating gives CASSPQEGGSDTEAFF.

The chain joins TRBV2 to TRBJ2-3; perhaps TRBD2 as D (6 bases). V was trimmed by 1 base and J by 5 bases, leaving 13 bases between them. The germline CDR1 and CDR2 sequences are SNHLY and FYNNEI. The CDR3 runs 15 residues. The CDR3 spells CASSEGGTRRDTQYF. CDR3 sequence (DNA): TGTGCCAGCAGTGAAGGGGGGACTCGCCGAGATACGCAGTATTTT.

V and J are TRBV28 and TRBJ2-1; TRBD2 matches at 7 bases. Trimming removed 3 bases from V and 3 bases from J; junction bases left unmatched: 5. The CDR3 has 15 amino acids. Germline V lookup: CDR1 MDHEN, CDR2 SYDVKM. The CDR3 DNA is TGTGCCAGCAGTTTGGGGGGGACGATCTACAATGAGCAGTTCTTC. Translating it yields CASSLGGTIYNEQFF.

This sequence joins TRBV7-3 and TRBJ2-1, with 11 bases lining up with TRBD2. V lost 3 bases, J lost 5 bases, and 3 bases stayed unmatched. Germline CDR1 and CDR2: SGHTA and FQGTGA. This CDR3 is built from 15 residues. CDR3 in amino acids: CASSFRLAGHNEQFF. The CDR3 DNA reads TGTGCCAGCAGCTTCAGACTAGCGGGACACAATGAGCAGTTCTTC. Full variable domain (missing parts from reference TRBV7-3 and TRBJ2-1): GAGVSQTPSNKVTEKGKYVELRCDPISGHTALYWYRQSLGQGPEFLIYFQGTGAADDSGLPNDRFFAVRPEGSVSTLKIQRTERGDSAVYLCASSFRLAGHNEQFFGPGTRLTVL.

The chain is built from TRBV4-1 and TRBJ2-5; D not resolved. The CDR3 is 13 residues long. The ends were cut back, 6 bases at V and 5 bases at J, with 13 bases in the middle. Germline loops: CDR1 MGHRA, CDR2 YSYEKL. The DNA for the CDR3 is TGCGCCAGCAGTCGCATGATGGGGGAGACCCAGTACTTC. Encoded protein: CASSRMMGETQYF.

V gene TRBV6-4 combines with J gene TRBJ2-3, with TRBD2 matching over 8 bases. The CDR3 length is 15 residues. Germline V gene data show CDR1 as MRHNA and CDR2 as SNTAGT. V shed 4 bases and J 6 bases; nucleotides not matched to a gene: 9. Here the CDR3 DNA reads TGTGCCAGCAGTGTGAGCGGGAGTGTGACGGATACGCAGTATTTT. Encoded protein: CASSVSGSVTDTQYF.

The chain carries TRBV7-2 and TRBJ2-7; D possibly corresponds to TRBD1 (5 bases). Per the germline V gene, CDR1 is SGHTA and CDR2 is FQGNSA. CDR3 length: 12 amino acids. V dropped 5 bases and J dropped 13 bases, with 18 bases sitting between them. This CDR3 is CASSRPTTAPYF. CDR3 DNA sequence: TGTGCCAGCAGCCGACCAACGACAGCGCCCTACTTC.

The genes are TRBV7-8 and TRBJ1-2, with 9 bases matching TRBD1. The germline V gene has CDR1 SGHVS and CDR2 FQNEAQ. The CDR3 totals 13 residues. J was trimmed by 8 bases and V by 4 bases; bases with no gene match: 5. The DNA of the CDR3 is TGTGCCAGCAGCTCCGGGACAGGGCGCGGCTACACCTTC. Amino acid sequence: CASSSGTGRGYTF.

V gene TRBV14 combines with J gene TRBJ2-2, with unresolved D. Germline assignment: CDR1 SGHDN and CDR2 FVKESK. The CDR3 extends over 15 amino acids. The V gene lost 1 base and the J gene lost 1 base, with 7 bases spanning the gap. CDR3 residues: CASSQGVRNTGELFF. Written as DNA, the CDR3 is TGTGCCAGCAGCCAAGGTGTCAGGAACACCGGGGAGCTGTTTTTT.

This chain links TRBV10-3 with TRBJ2-7, with 10 bases aligning to TRBD1. V lost 5 bases and J lost 3; bases outside the gene matches: 7. The V gene's germline CDR1 is ENHRY and CDR2 SYGVKD. There are 15 residues in the CDR3. The CDR3 sequence: CAISPRTGGRYEQYF. DNA of the CDR3: TGTGCCATCAGTCCCCGGACAGGGGGTCGCTACGAGCAGTACTTC.

The chain employs TRBV11-2 and TRBJ2-7; D ambiguous. The CDR3 runs 13 residues. V lost 1 base, J lost 0 bases, and 4 bases lay in between. Per the germline V gene, CDR1 is SGHAT and CDR2 is FQNNGV. CDR3 sequence: CASSLGNSYEQYF. The CDR3 coding sequence is TGTGCCAGCAGCTTAGGAAACTCCTACGAGCAGTACTTC. Full variable domain (outside the CDR3, taken from reference TRBV11-2 and TRBJ2-7): EAGVAQSPRYKIIEKRQSVAFWCNPISGHATLYWYQQILGQGPKLLIQFQNNGVVDDSQLPKDRFSAERLKGVDSTLKIQPAKLEDSAVYLCASSLGNSYEQYFGPGTRLTVT.

The rearrangement uses TRBV5-1 and TRBJ1-4, with 10 bases identical to TRBD1. The junction had 3 bases not matched to a gene; V was cut back by 2 bases and J by 8 bases. The CDR3 is 14 amino acids. The V gene's germline CDR1 is SGHRS and CDR2 YFSETQ. CDR3 nucleotide sequence: TGCGCCAGCAGCTTCGGGACAGGGGTAGAAAAACTGTTTTTT. Its protein product is CASSFGTGVEKLFF.

The chain is built from TRBV5-1 and TRBJ1-1; a possible D gene is TRBD1 (5 bases). V lost 4 bases and J 1 base, leaving 11 bases between the germline ends. The CDR3 is made up of 14 amino acids. Looked up from germline, CDR1 is SGHRS and CDR2 is YFSETQ. CDR3 bases: TGCGCCAGCAGCCGACAGTCCTCGAACACTGAAGCTTTCTTT. It specifies CASSRQSSNTEAFF. The whole variable domain, filled in from reference TRBV5-1 and TRBJ1-1, reads KAGVTQTPRYLIKTRGQQVTLSCSPISGHRSVSWYQQTPGQGLQFLFEYFSETQRNKGNFPGRFSGRQFSNSRSEMNVSTLELGDSALYLCASSRQSSNTEAFFGQGTRLTVV.

V gene TRBV27 combines with J gene TRBJ1-2; 10 bases fit TRBD1. The CDR3 totals 14 residues. CDR1 and CDR2 (germline): MNHEY, SMNVEV (reference sequence). Unmatched junction bases numbered 9, after V lost 7 bases and J lost 7 bases. DNA of the CDR3: TGTGCCAGCACCATGGGACAGGGGATCGGTGGCTACACCTTC. It codes for CASTMGQGIGGYTF.